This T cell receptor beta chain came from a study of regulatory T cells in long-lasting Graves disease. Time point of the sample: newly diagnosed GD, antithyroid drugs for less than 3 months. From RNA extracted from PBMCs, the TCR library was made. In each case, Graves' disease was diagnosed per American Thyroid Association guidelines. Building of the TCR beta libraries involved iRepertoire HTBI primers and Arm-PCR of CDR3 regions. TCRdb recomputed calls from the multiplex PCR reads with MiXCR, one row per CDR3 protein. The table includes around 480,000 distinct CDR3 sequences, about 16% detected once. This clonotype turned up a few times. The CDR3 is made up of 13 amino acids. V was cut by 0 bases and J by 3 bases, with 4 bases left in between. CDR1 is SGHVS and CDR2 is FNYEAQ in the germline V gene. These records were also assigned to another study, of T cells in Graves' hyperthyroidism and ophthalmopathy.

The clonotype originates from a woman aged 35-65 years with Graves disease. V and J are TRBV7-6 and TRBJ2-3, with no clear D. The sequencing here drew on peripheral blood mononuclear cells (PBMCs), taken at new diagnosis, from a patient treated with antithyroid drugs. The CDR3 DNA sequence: TGTGCCAGCAGCTTAGCCCCAACAGATACGCAGTATTTT. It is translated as CASSLAPTDTQYF.